The 29 T cell receptor beta chains listed next were all sequenced from one sample in a study of cytomegalovirus exposure and HLA in healthy donors. Primers: 60 Vbeta forward and 13 Jbeta reverse. TCRdb's table, derived via immunoSEQ multiplex PCR, lists solely in-frame clones and lacks some. This table has 200,000 to 250,000 clones, around 83% appearing once. Sequencing was performed on PBMCs. The receptors shown here come from a girl aged 10 to 17 in good health and CMV-seronegative.

This clone was detected only a few times. V gene TRBV7-9 combines with J gene TRBJ1-2; 10 bases are shared with TRBD1. The CDR3 totals 15 residues. The ends lost 0 bases at V and 2 bases at J; junction bases unmatched: 0. CDR1 is SEHNR and CDR2 is FQNEAQ in the germline V gene (reference sequence). The CDR3 DNA sequence: TGTGCCAGCAGCTTAGCGGGACAGGGGAACTATGGCTACACCTTC. Translated, it gives CASSLAGQGNYGYTF.

This clone has more than one count but fewer than ten. The genes are TRBV6-6 and TRBJ2-2; 7 bases are a match to TRBD1. Trimming at V came to 5 bases and at J to 6 bases, leaving 3 bases not matched to a gene. The CDR3 is 13 residues long. Per the germline V gene, CDR1 is MNHNY and CDR2 is SVGAGI (reference sequence). CDR3 loop: CASSKQGPGELFF. The CDR3 region has the DNA TGTGCCAGCAGTAAACAGGGGCCCGGGGAGCTGTTTTTT.

The rearrangement uses TRBV7-2 and TRBJ2-7; 13 nucleotides line up with TRBD2. Trimming removed 1 base from V and 6 bases from J; junction bases left unmatched: 0. CDR1 SGHTA and CDR2 FQGNSA come from the germline V gene. The CDR3 is 14 residues long. The CDR3 nucleotides are TGTGCCAGCAGCTTAGGGACTAGCGGGGGCGAGCAGTACTTC. Its translation is CASSLGTSGGEQYF.

This rearrangement joins TRBV4-1 to TRBJ2-7; D not resolved. The CDR3 sequence is 15 residues long. V was pared by 1 base and J by 0 bases, with 10 bases between. In germline, CDR1 is MGHRA, CDR2 YSYEKL. CDR3 in DNA: TGCGCCAGCAGCCAAGGGTCCGCGAGCTCCTACGAGCAGTACTTC. Translated: CASSQGSASSYEQYF.

The CDR3: CASSLVGQDTEAFF. The CDR3 DNA is TGCGCCAGCAGCTTGGTGGGACAGGACACTGAAGCTTTCTTT. This chain connects TRBV5-1 to TRBJ1-1, with 8 bases lining up with TRBD1. Unmatched junction bases numbered 1, after V lost 0 bases and J lost 3 bases. Germline V gene data show CDR1 as SGHRS and CDR2 as YFSETQ. The CDR3 runs to 14 residues.

The CDR3 DNA follows: TGTGCCAGTAGTTGGGGACAGCCTAATGAAAAACTGTTTTTT. Residues: CASSWGQPNEKLFF. This chain connects TRBV19 to TRBJ1-4, with TRBD1 matching over 7 bases. V gave up 5 bases and J gave up 3 bases; unmatched junction bases: 3. The CDR3 has 14 residues. CDR1 is LNHDA, CDR2 SQIVND, per germline (reference sequence).

CDR3 nucleotide sequence: TGTGCCAGCAGCTTAGCTTTAGCGGGGGGTTACCTGACAGATACGCAGTATTTT. Protein product: CASSLALAGGYLTDTQYF. This chain joins TRBV7-2 and TRBJ2-3; 10 bases line up with TRBD2. The CDR3 length is 18 residues. Germline assignment: CDR1 SGHTA and CDR2 FQGNSA. Losses at the gene ends were 0 bases for V and 3 bases for J; bases not matched to a gene: 9. Filled out from reference TRBV7-2 and TRBJ2-3, the complete variable domain reads GAGVSQSPSNKVTEKGKDVELRCDPISGHTALYWYRQSLGQGLEFLIYFQGNSAPDKSGLPSDRFSAERTGGSVSTLTIQRTQQEDSAVYLCASSLALAGGYLTDTQYFGPGTRLTVL.

Only one count was recorded for this clone. The DNA of the CDR3 is TGTGCCAGCAGTTTAGGACAGGGTATCTACAATGAGCAGTTCTTC. This sequence encodes CASSLGQGIYNEQFF. This chain joins TRBV28 and TRBJ2-1; 8 bases agree with TRBD1. The V gene's germline CDR1 is MDHEN and CDR2 SYDVKM. The junction had 3 bases not matched to a gene; V was cut back by 2 bases and J by 3 bases. CDR3 size: 15 residues.

This sequence joins TRBV28 and TRBJ2-7; 11 bases match TRBD2. The CDR3 contains 16 residues. Looked up from germline, CDR1 is MDHEN and CDR2 is SYDVKM. With V trimmed by 5 bases and J by 0 bases, 6 bases remained unmatched. The CDR3 loop is CASSHRLAGYSYEQYF. In DNA, the CDR3 is TGTGCCAGCAGTCACCGACTAGCGGGGTACTCCTACGAGCAGTACTTC.

The CDR3 reads CASSAHREGYNSPLHF. The DNA of the CDR3 is TGTGCCAGCAGTGCCCATCGGGAGGGTTATAATTCACCCCTCCACTTT. V and J are TRBV2 and TRBJ1-6; no firm D call. V lost 4 bases and J lost 4, with 14 bases in between. Germline lookup yields CDR1 SNHLY and CDR2 FYNNEI. This CDR3 has 16 amino acids. The entire variable domain, with the rest obtained from reference TRBV2 and TRBJ1-6, is as follows: EPEVTQTPSHQVTQMGQEVILRCVPISNHLYFYWYRQILGQKVEFLVSFYNNEISEKSEIFDDQFSVERPDGSNFTLKIRSTKLEDSAMYFCASSAHREGYNSPLHFGNGTRLTVT.

The V and J genes are TRBV18 and TRBJ2-7, with 10 bases identical to TRBD1. Germline assignment: CDR1 KGHSH and CDR2 LQKENI. CDR3 size: 17 residues. With 3 bases clipped from V and 4 bases from J, the junction kept 12 bases outside the gene matches. The CDR3 DNA reads as TGTGCCAGCTCACCCGGGACTCCGGGACAGGGGATTTACGAGCAGTACTTC. This gives the protein CASSPGTPGQGIYEQYF.

The CDR3 DNA reads TGCGCCAGCAGCCTGAACATGGACAGAGAATTCAGCTCCTATAATTCACCCCTCCACTTT. Translating it yields CASSLNMDREFSSYNSPLHF. This rearrangement joins TRBV4-3 to TRBJ1-6, with D maybe TRBD1 (6 bases). Trimming removed 4 bases at V and 0 bases at J, with 22 bases between. The CDR3 consists of 20 residues. Looked up from germline, CDR1 is LGHNA and CDR2 is YSLEER.

The chain joins TRBV29-1 to TRBJ1-2; D possibly corresponds to TRBD1 (5 bases). The CDR3 sequence is 13 residues long. The germline V and J ends were trimmed by 5 bases and 0 bases, with 10 bases remaining between them. Looked up from germline, CDR1 is SQVTM and CDR2 is ANQGSEA. The CDR3 sequence: CSVTGYANYGYTF. In DNA, the CDR3 is TGCAGCGTTACAGGATATGCTAACTATGGCTACACCTTC.

CDR3 nucleotide sequence: TGTGCCAGCTCGGCCCGACAGGCACCCGGTACTGAAGCTTTCTTT. Translating it yields CASSARQAPGTEAFF. The chain links TRBV18 to TRBJ1-1; possible D gene TRBD1, 6 bases. The CDR3 has 15 residues. Looked up from germline, CDR1 is KGHSH and CDR2 is LQKENI. Between the trimmed V and J ends, which lost 6 bases and 5 bases, there was a span of 19 bases.

The chain recombines TRBV6-5 with TRBJ1-5; D is ambiguous. V lost 8 bases to trimming and J lost 0 bases, with 11 bases between them. In germline, CDR1 is MNHEY, CDR2 SVGAGI. CDR3 length: 14 amino acids. The CDR3: CASGGYYSNQPQHF. Here the CDR3 DNA reads TGTGCCAGCGGAGGGTATTATAGCAATCAGCCCCAGCATTTT.

The chain is built from TRBV19 and TRBJ1-2, with 8 positions matching TRBD1. V shed 7 bases and J 5 bases; nucleotides not matched to a gene: 15. The V gene's germline CDR1 is LNHDA and CDR2 SQIVND (reference sequence). The CDR3 is 16 residues long. This CDR3 reads CASIVTGTGERYGYTF. DNA for the CDR3: TGTGCCAGTATCGTCACCGGGACAGGAGAACGTTATGGCTACACCTTC.

V and J are TRBV9 and TRBJ2-3, with TRBD2 matching over 8 bases. Trimming at V came to 3 bases and at J to 5 bases, leaving 2 bases not matched to a gene. Germline assignment: CDR1 SGDLS and CDR2 YYNGEE. The CDR3 runs to 13 residues. The CDR3 bases are TGTGCCAGCAGCGCGGGGGGGGAAGATACGCAGTATTTT. Its translation: CASSAGGEDTQYF.

Remarks on this clone: The identical CDR3 is also encoded by other nucleotide sequences in the sample. The chain couples TRBV20-1 to TRBJ1-1, with no clear D. Germline-derived CDR1 and CDR2 are DFQATT and SNEGSKA (reference sequence). The CDR3 runs to 11 residues. V was clipped by 3 bases and J by 1 base, with 3 bases between them. CDR3: CSASRNTEAFF. CDR3 DNA: TGCAGTGCTAGTAGGAACACTGAAGCTTTCTTT.

The V gene is TRBV7-2, the J gene TRBJ1-1; TRBD1 matches at 7 bases. Germline V gene lookup returns CDR1 SGHTA and CDR2 FQGNSA. With V trimmed by 5 bases and J by 0 bases, 6 bases remained unmatched. The CDR3 is 15 amino acids. CDR3 amino acids: CASSRATGMNTEAFF. In nucleotides, the CDR3 is TGTGCCAGCAGCCGAGCGACAGGGATGAACACTGAAGCTTTCTTT.

This chain connects TRBV5-4 to TRBJ2-1; 8 bases line up with TRBD2. There are 14 residues in the CDR3. Germline CDR1 and CDR2: SGHNT and YYREEE (reference sequence). J lost 10 bases, V lost 2 bases, and 8 bases had no gene match. CDR3 loop: CASSFQLLADEQFF. The CDR3 bases are TGTGCCAGCAGCTTCCAACTACTAGCGGACGAGCAGTTCTTC.

The chain is built from TRBV27 and TRBJ2-7; D possibly corresponds to TRBD1 (5 bases). Trimming pared 10 bases from V and 2 bases from J, leaving 12 bases between. The germline gives CDR1 MNHEY, CDR2 SMNVEV (reference sequence). There are 12 residues in the CDR3. The CDR3 DNA sequence: TGTGCCACCCGGACAATGACCTACGAGCAGTACTTC. Amino acids: CATRTMTYEQYF.

Comment on this clone: Since no conserved phenylalanine or tryptophan closes the CDR3, a read error is the likely cause. The chain carries TRBV6-5 and TRBJ1-6; D remains unclear. The CDR3 has 15 amino acids. The V end lost 2 bases, the J end lost 9 bases, and 14 bases lay between the germline ends. Germline CDR1 reads MNHEY; CDR2 reads SVGAGI. CDR3 in DNA: TGTGCCAGCAGTTACATGGCAGGTGATAGTTCACCCCTCCACTCT. It codes for CASSYMAGDSSPLHS.

V gene TRBV28 combines with J gene TRBJ2-7; unclear D gene. CDR1 MDHEN and CDR2 SYDVKM come from the germline V gene. V was clipped by 4 bases and J by 5 bases, with 9 bases between them. The CDR3 is 12 residues long. The DNA for the CDR3 is TGTGCCAGCAGTTCCCCCGTCCACGAGCAGTACTTC. It translates to CASSSPVHEQYF.

The chain combines TRBV12-1 with TRBJ2-1; TRBD2, as called in the table, went unchecked against the DNA. TRBV12-1 is a pseudogene locus. CDR3 length equals 16 residues. Here the CDR3 reads CASSLPGTSGINEQFF. Written as DNA, the CDR3 is TGTGCCAGCAGCTTACCCGGGACTAGCGGAATCAATGAGCAGTTCTTC.

The CDR3: CASSSYRVNQPQHF. DNA for the CDR3: TGTGCCAGTAGTTCATACAGGGTGAATCAGCCCCAGCATTTT. The J gene is TRBJ1-5, the V gene TRBV19, with D possibly being TRBD1 (6 bases). The CDR3 has 14 residues. Germline assignment: CDR1 LNHDA and CDR2 SQIVND (reference sequence). V was pared by 5 bases and J by 4 bases, with 12 bases between.

The rearrangement uses TRBV2 and TRBJ2-3; the D gene is possibly TRBD2 (6 bases). Germline CDR1 reads SNHLY; CDR2 reads FYNNEI. The V and J ends lost 5 bases and 2 bases respectively, with 14 bases between them. The CDR3 sequence is 15 residues long. The CDR3 DNA reads as TGTGCCAGCAGTCCCCGGGACTCGATCACAGATACGCAGTATTTT. Translated, it gives CASSPRDSITDTQYF.

The J gene is TRBJ1-1, the V gene TRBV29-1; D gene uncertain. Between the trimmed V and J ends, which lost 3 bases and 8 bases, there was a span of 10 bases. This CDR3 comprises 11 residues. Looked up from germline, CDR1 is SQVTM and CDR2 is ANQGSEA. CDR3 in DNA: TGCAGCGTTGATACGGTAGTGGAAGCTTTCTTT. It encodes CSVDTVVEAFF.

This clone has only a few counts. The chain recombines TRBV7-9 with TRBJ1-1, with 9 bases matching TRBD1. The CDR3 covers 15 residues. The V segment lost 5 bases and the J segment 4 bases; nucleotides outside the gene matches: 8. The germline V gene encodes CDR1 SEHNR and CDR2 FQNEAQ (reference sequence). The CDR3 DNA is TGTGCCAGCAGCAGTACCGGGACAGGGAGCACTGAAGCTTTCTTT. Protein: CASSSTGTGSTEAFF. Using reference TRBV7-9 and TRBJ1-1 for the parts outside the CDR3, the full variable domain is DTGVSQNPRHKITKRGQNVTFRCDPISEHNRLYWYRQTLGQGPEFLTYFQNEAQLEKSRLLSDRFSAERPKGSFSTLEIQRTEQGDSAMYLCASSSTGTGSTEAFFGQGTRLTVV.

The chain employs TRBV5-1 and TRBJ2-5; the D gene is possibly TRBD2 (6 bases). The closer fit of TRBJ2-7 to the DNA end suggests the J call may be wrong. This CDR3 spans 14 amino acids. The germline CDR1 and CDR2 sequences are SGHRS and YFSETQ. The CDR3 bases are TGCGCCAGCAGCTTGGTGGGGGGACTGAGCGAGCAGTACTTC. This translates into CASSLVGGLSEQYF.